Listed below are T cell receptor beta chains from one sample, sequenced in a study of T cell responses to AZD1222 COVID-19 vaccine. Generated by immunoSEQ multiplex PCR, the TCRdb table keeps only in-frame clones and is missing some. The repertoire holds approximately 82,000 clones, with 90% as singletons. The specimen comprised peripheral blood, sampled on day 0 of AZD1222 vaccination. The receptors were sampled from an adult in good health. CDR3s include the opening cysteine and the closing phenylalanine or tryptophan. Fields, in order: J gene, D gene, clone size, V gene, CDR3 protein, CDR3 DNA. The D gene is left open where the match is weak. Size tells how often a clone was seen (once, few, many) or the class of an expanded clone, and some rows leave it out.

j_call: TRBJ1-5
d_call: TRBD1
clone_size: few
v_call: TRBV6-1
cdr3_aa: CASSEETGRNQPQHF
cdr3_nt: TGTGCCAGCAGTGAAGAGACAGGGAGGAATCAGCCCCAGCATTTT

j_call: TRBJ1-1
d_call: -
clone_size: -
v_call: TRBV6-5
cdr3_aa: CASIPRDLNTEAFF
cdr3_nt: TGTGCCAGCATCCCCCGGGACCTTAACACTGAAGCTTTCTTT

j_call: TRBJ1-1
d_call: -
clone_size: -
v_call: TRBV10-2
cdr3_aa: CASSGTRNTEAFF
cdr3_nt: TGCGCCAGCTCCGGGACACGGAACACTGAAGCTTTCTTT

j_call: TRBJ1-3
d_call: -
clone_size: -
v_call: TRBV18
cdr3_aa: CASSRLSGHDSGNTIYF
cdr3_nt: TGTGCCAGCTCACGCTTGTCGGGTCACGACTCCGGAAACACCATATATTTT

j_call: TRBJ2-7
d_call: TRBD2
clone_size: -
v_call: TRBV7-2
cdr3_aa: CASSPGTSYEQYF
cdr3_nt: TGTGCCAGCAGCCCCGGGACTAGCTACGAGCAGTACTTC

j_call: TRBJ2-3
d_call: TRBD2
clone_size: -
v_call: TRBV7-6
cdr3_aa: CASSTLAGGTDTQYF
cdr3_nt: TGTGCCAGCAGCACCCTAGCGGGGGGCACAGATACGCAGTATTTT

j_call: TRBJ1-2
d_call: -
clone_size: -
v_call: TRBV10-3
cdr3_aa: CAIGGEPNYGYTF
cdr3_nt: TGTGCCATCGGTGGAGAGCCTAACTATGGCTACACCTTC

j_call: TRBJ1-2
d_call: TRBD1
clone_size: -
v_call: TRBV28
cdr3_aa: CASNPVGTGYGYTF
cdr3_nt: TGTGCCAGCAACCCCGTTGGGACAGGATATGGCTACACCTTC

j_call: TRBJ2-7
d_call: TRBD1
clone_size: once
v_call: TRBV6-2/TRBV6-3
cdr3_aa: CASSFPHSSGGGEQYF
cdr3_nt: TGTGCCAGCAGTTTTCCCCACTCCTCAGGGGGCGGCGAGCAGTACTTC

j_call: TRBJ2-1
d_call: TRBD2
clone_size: -
v_call: TRBV7-2
cdr3_aa: CASSDQTSGPSEQFF
cdr3_nt: TGTGCCAGCAGCGACCAGACTAGCGGGCCGAGCGAGCAGTTCTTC

j_call: TRBJ2-5
d_call: TRBD2
clone_size: -
v_call: TRBV5-4
cdr3_aa: CASSFQRGETQYF
cdr3_nt: TGTGCCAGCAGCTTCCAGCGGGGAGAGACCCAGTACTTC

j_call: TRBJ2-2
d_call: -
clone_size: once
v_call: TRBV19
cdr3_aa: CASSTYRVESGELFF
cdr3_nt: TGTGCCAGTAGTACCTACAGGGTGGAGTCCGGGGAGCTGTTTTTT

j_call: TRBJ1-4
d_call: -
clone_size: -
v_call: TRBV15
cdr3_aa: CATSRELSNEKLFF
cdr3_nt: TGTGCCACCAGCAGAGAACTTTCTAATGAAAAACTGTTTTTT

j_call: TRBJ2-3
d_call: TRBD2
clone_size: -
v_call: TRBV2
cdr3_aa: CAQLASGGPDTQYF
cdr3_nt: TGTGCCCAGCTGGCTAGCGGGGGTCCAGATACGCAGTATTTT

j_call: TRBJ2-3
d_call: -
clone_size: -
v_call: TRBV4-3
cdr3_aa: CASSRQMGGTDTQYF
cdr3_nt: TGCGCCAGCAGCCGTCAGATGGGTGGGACAGATACGCAGTATTTT

j_call: TRBJ2-7
d_call: -
clone_size: once
v_call: TRBV7-9
cdr3_aa: CASSRGGQGPPYEQYF
cdr3_nt: TGTGCCAGCAGCCGAGGAGGTCAGGGCCCCCCCTACGAGCAGTACTTC

j_call: TRBJ1-3
d_call: -
clone_size: -
v_call: TRBV19
cdr3_aa: CASSIPRLAGSGNTIYF
cdr3_nt: TGTGCCAGTAGTATACCAAGATTGGCGGGCTCTGGAAACACCATATATTTT

j_call: TRBJ2-7
d_call: -
clone_size: once
v_call: TRBV7-6
cdr3_aa: CASSLETGYEQYF
cdr3_nt: TGTGCCAGCAGCTTAGAGACGGGATACGAGCAGTACTTC

j_call: TRBJ1-1
d_call: -
clone_size: -
v_call: TRBV9
cdr3_aa: CASSAGTGGTEAFF
cdr3_nt: TGTGCCAGCAGCGCAGGGACGGGCGGCACTGAAGCTTTCTTT

j_call: TRBJ2-3
d_call: -
clone_size: few
v_call: TRBV18
cdr3_aa: CASSPDTDTQYF
cdr3_nt: TGTGCCAGCTCACCAGACACAGATACGCAGTATTTT

j_call: TRBJ1-5
d_call: -
clone_size: -
v_call: TRBV2
cdr3_aa: CASSEAGRGNQPQHF
cdr3_nt: TGTGCCAGCAGTGAGGCAGGGAGGGGAAATCAGCCCCAGCATTTT

j_call: TRBJ1-1
d_call: -
clone_size: -
v_call: TRBV10-3
cdr3_aa: CAISIGLVNTEAFF
cdr3_nt: TGTGCCATCTCGATAGGGCTAGTGAACACTGAAGCTTTCTTT

j_call: TRBJ1-2
d_call: -
clone_size: -
v_call: TRBV28
cdr3_aa: CASRPQPGREGFNYGYTF
cdr3_nt: TGTGCCAGCAGACCCCAGCCGGGCAGGGAGGGGTTCAACTATGGCTACACCTTC

j_call: TRBJ1-3
d_call: -
clone_size: -
v_call: TRBV2
cdr3_aa: CASSPRGFQSSGNTIYF
cdr3_nt: TGTGCCAGCAGTCCGAGAGGCTTCCAGAGCTCTGGAAACACCATATATTTT

j_call: TRBJ1-3
d_call: TRBD1
clone_size: -
v_call: TRBV5-1
cdr3_aa: CASSLEGAAGNTIYF
cdr3_nt: TGCGCCAGCAGCTTGGAGGGGGCGGCTGGAAACACCATATATTTT

j_call: TRBJ1-3
d_call: -
clone_size: -
v_call: TRBV27
cdr3_aa: CASTQKQGLSGNTIYF
cdr3_nt: TGTGCCAGCACCCAAAAACAGGGACTCTCTGGAAACACCATATATTTT

j_call: TRBJ1-2
d_call: -
clone_size: -
v_call: TRBV7-3
cdr3_aa: CASSADGNYGYTF
cdr3_nt: TGTGCCAGCAGCGCCGACGGGAACTATGGCTACACCTTC

j_call: TRBJ2-5
d_call: TRBD2
clone_size: -
v_call: TRBV7-8
cdr3_aa: CASSLFLAGNQETQYF
cdr3_nt: TGTGCCAGCAGCTTATTCCTAGCGGGTAACCAAGAGACCCAGTACTTC

j_call: TRBJ1-3
d_call: -
clone_size: -
v_call: TRBV14
cdr3_aa: CASRDIAGSGNTIYF
cdr3_nt: TGTGCCAGCAGGGATATCGCAGGGTCCGGAAACACCATATATTTT

j_call: TRBJ2-5
d_call: TRBD2
clone_size: once
v_call: TRBV3-1/TRBV3-2
cdr3_aa: CASSQSSGGGETQYF
cdr3_nt: TGTGCCAGCAGCCAAAGCAGCGGGGGAGGGGAGACCCAGTACTTC

j_call: TRBJ1-1
d_call: -
clone_size: -
v_call: TRBV4-2
cdr3_aa: CASSQEVAAGTEAFF
cdr3_nt: TGTGCCAGCAGCCAAGAAGTTGCCGCCGGGACTGAAGCTTTCTTT

j_call: TRBJ2-2
d_call: TRBD1
clone_size: -
v_call: TRBV27
cdr3_aa: CASSLRQGGTGELFF
cdr3_nt: TGTGCCAGCAGTCTCCGACAGGGGGGGACCGGGGAGCTGTTTTTT

j_call: TRBJ1-5
d_call: TRBD1
clone_size: -
v_call: TRBV5-5
cdr3_aa: CASSRDREFRPQHF
cdr3_nt: TGTGCCAGCAGCCGGGACAGGGAATTCAGGCCCCAGCATTTT

j_call: TRBJ1-5
d_call: -
clone_size: -
v_call: TRBV27
cdr3_aa: CASSPQGSNQPQHF
cdr3_nt: TGTGCCAGCAGCCCGCAAGGCAGCAATCAGCCCCAGCATTTT

j_call: TRBJ2-1
d_call: TRBD1
clone_size: -
v_call: TRBV6-2/TRBV6-3
cdr3_aa: CASSRQGAVYNEQFF
cdr3_nt: TGTGCCAGCAGCCGCCAGGGGGCCGTCTACAATGAGCAGTTCTTC

j_call: TRBJ2-3
d_call: TRBD1
clone_size: -
v_call: TRBV5-1
cdr3_aa: CASSFSTGVGADTQYF
cdr3_nt: TGCGCCAGCAGCTTTTCCACAGGGGTAGGGGCAGATACGCAGTATTTT

j_call: TRBJ1-3
d_call: TRBD1
clone_size: -
v_call: TRBV7-9
cdr3_aa: CASSSPTGTSSGNTIYF
cdr3_nt: TGTGCCAGCAGCTCTCCGACAGGGACATCGTCTGGAAACACCATATATTTT

j_call: TRBJ2-6
d_call: -
clone_size: once
v_call: TRBV4-3
cdr3_aa: CASSQVMDSGANVLTF
cdr3_nt: TGCGCCAGCAGCCAAGTGATGGACTCTGGGGCCAACGTCCTGACTTTC

j_call: TRBJ1-2
d_call: -
clone_size: -
v_call: TRBV6-6
cdr3_aa: CASSLGNGYTF
cdr3_nt: TGTGCCAGCAGTCTAGGGAATGGCTACACCTTC

j_call: TRBJ2-7
d_call: TRBD2
clone_size: -
v_call: TRBV19
cdr3_aa: CASSFNLAVSSYEQYF
cdr3_nt: TGTGCCAGTAGTTTCAATCTAGCGGTTAGCTCCTACGAGCAGTACTTC

j_call: TRBJ2-5
d_call: -
clone_size: -
v_call: TRBV20-1
cdr3_aa: CSASRGRETQYF
cdr3_nt: TGCAGTGCTAGTCGGGGACGAGAGACCCAGTACTTC

j_call: TRBJ1-6
d_call: -
clone_size: few
v_call: TRBV2
cdr3_aa: CASGTASNSPLHF
cdr3_nt: TGTGCCAGCGGAACGGCCTCCAATTCACCCCTCCACTTT

j_call: TRBJ2-3
d_call: TRBD2
clone_size: -
v_call: TRBV3-1/TRBV3-2
cdr3_aa: CASSPRGRGGDTQYF
cdr3_nt: TGTGCCAGCAGCCCCCGAGGGCGGGGGGGAGATACGCAGTATTTT

j_call: TRBJ1-1
d_call: -
clone_size: few
v_call: TRBV28
cdr3_aa: CASSFTGSSAFF
cdr3_nt: TGTGCCAGCAGTTTCACAGGTAGTTCAGCTTTCTTT

j_call: TRBJ1-6
d_call: TRBD1
clone_size: -
v_call: TRBV18
cdr3_aa: CASSPDRANSPLHF
cdr3_nt: TGTGCCAGCTCACCCGACAGGGCTAATTCACCCCTCCACTTT